Below, 5 T cell receptor beta chains from the same sample are listed, as sequenced in a study of CXCR3-negative and CXCR3-positive naive CD8 T cells. Libraries were UMI-labeled 5' RACE TRB cDNA. TCRdb re-called the 5' RACE reads; every CDR3 protein appears as one record, without DNA. The sample has about 56,000 distinct CDR3 sequences. Material for sequencing was memory CD8+ T cells from blood. The receptors here all came from a human donor in good health. Some clones in this sample may be carry-over from other donors' samples.

The V call is TRBV28, the J call TRBJ1-5. The CDR3 consists of 13 residues. Germline CDR1 and CDR2: MDHEN and SYDVKM. The chain's CDR3 is CATLTDHNQPQHF.

V gene TRBV4-3 combines with J gene TRBJ2-7; TCRdb's D call of TRBD1 is untestable without DNA. The germline V gene has CDR1 LGHNA and CDR2 YSLEER. This CDR3 comprises 15 residues. CDR3 sequence: CASSHARDSIYEQYF.

This clonotype counts as medium-sized by frequency. The chain uses TRBV6-2 or TRBV6-3 and TRBJ2-7; TCRdb picks TRBD2, but there is no DNA to check that call. This CDR3 has 13 amino acids. Germline assignment: CDR1 MNHEY and CDR2 SVGEGT. The CDR3 region is CASGEGENDEQYF.

The chain's CDR3 is CASSQGGSGGASDTQYF. V and J are TRBV4-3 and TRBJ2-3; TCRdb calls TRBD2, which cannot be checked without DNA. In germline, CDR1 is LGHNA, CDR2 YSLEER. The CDR3 contains 17 residues.

The J gene is TRBJ2-1, the V gene TRBV20-1; TCRdb's D call, TRBD1, is unchecked because there is no DNA. Germline V lookup: CDR1 DFQATT, CDR2 SNEGSKA (reference sequence). This CDR3 contains 15 residues. The CDR3: CSAAPREWSYNEQFF.